This T cell receptor (beta chain) derives from a study of post-analysis software for immune sequencing data. Study-wide findings and caveats: Five or six TRBV segments appeared more often in patients than in controls, and TRBV5-6, TRBV5-1 and TRBV20-1 were among these.

Germline values: CDR1 LGHDT, CDR2 YNNKEL (reference sequence). The CDR3 contains 13 residues. V was cut by 6 bases and J by 5 bases, with 13 bases left in between. This clonotype was observed a handful of times. The antigen remains undetermined. Researchers reported that TCR beta cDNA libraries carried unique molecular identifiers. TCRdb passed the PCR reads through MiXCR, listing each CDR3 protein once. Of 650,000 to 900,000 distinct CDR3 sequences detected, 40% to 55% appear once; the ten largest clones hold roughly 4.9%. The sample comprised blood. The chain uses TRBV3-1 and TRBJ1-1; tentative D call: TRBD1 (5 bases). This receptor was taken from a girl between 10 and 17 years old with multiple sclerosis. In nucleotides, the CDR3 is TGTGCCAGCAGGAAATCCGGGGGGACTGAAGCTTTCTTT. This sequence encodes CASRKSGGTEAFF.